Below are 21 T cell receptor beta chains sequenced from a single sample in a study of blood T cell repertoires in COVID-19. The protocol was immunoSEQ multiplex PCR, while the TCRdb copy is restricted to in-frame clones and leaves out a portion. The sample consists of around 30,000 clones, roughly three quarters of them appearing once. The sample taken for sequencing was peripheral blood. These receptors originate from a human donor in a cohort sampled during active COVID-19.

The chain is built from TRBV27 and TRBJ1-5, with no clear D. Germline assignment: CDR1 MNHEY and CDR2 SMNVEV (reference sequence). Trimming cost V 2 bases and J 7 bases, with 15 bases left between them. The CDR3 consists of 15 residues. The CDR3 coding sequence is TGTGCCAGCAGTTTAGCTGGTCAGGCGGGGCAGCCCCAGCATTTT. It yields the protein CASSLAGQAGQPQHF.

The rearrangement joins TRBV19 to TRBJ2-5; D might be TRBD1 (6 bases). This CDR3 contains 15 residues. The germline V gene encodes CDR1 LNHDA and CDR2 SQIVND (reference sequence). V gave up 5 bases and J gave up 4 bases, with 17 bases separating them. The CDR3 sequence: CASSFRGGLGETQYF. The CDR3 nucleotides are TGTGCCAGTAGTTTCCGAGGGGGATTGGGAGAGACCCAGTACTTC.

This chain uses TRBV7-8 with TRBJ2-5; D gene uncertain. Per germline, CDR1 SGHVS and CDR2 FQNEAQ. This CDR3 is built from 14 residues. V lost 4 bases and J lost 0, with 9 bases in between. CDR3 sequence: CASSSTPYQETQYF. Here the CDR3 DNA reads TGTGCCAGCAGCTCCACACCGTACCAAGAGACCCAGTACTTC.

This chain uses TRBV5-1 with TRBJ2-3; D is unclear. Germline CDR1 and CDR2: SGHRS and YFSETQ. The CDR3 is 14 residues long. V lost 4 bases to trimming and J lost 3 bases, with 12 bases between them. The CDR3 here is CASSRSSGTDTQYF. CDR3 sequence (DNA): TGCGCCAGCAGCCGGAGTTCGGGTACAGATACGCAGTATTTT.

The chain carries TRBV7-2 and TRBJ1-2; D unclear. The germline V gene encodes CDR1 SGHTA and CDR2 FQGNSA. Trimming shortened V by 1 base and J by 0 bases, and 6 bases separated the two germline ends. The CDR3 length is 14 residues. CDR3 nucleotide sequence: TGTGCCAGCAGCTTAGATGAGTCTAACTATGGCTACACCTTC. It codes for CASSLDESNYGYTF. Based on the CDR3 plus reference TRBV7-2 and TRBJ1-2, the full variable domain is GAGVSQSPSNKVTEKGKDVELRCDPISGHTALYWYRQSLGQGLEFLIYFQGNSAPDKSGLPSDRFSAERTGGSVSTLTIQRTQQEDSAVYLCASSLDESNYGYTFGSGTRLTVV.

The chain links TRBV7-3 to TRBJ2-1; TRBD2 aligns across 8 bases. CDR1 and CDR2 from the germline V gene are SGHTA and FQGTGA. This CDR3 is built from 15 residues. J lost 7 bases, V lost 5 bases, and 10 bases had no gene match. CDR3 loop: CASSPQRETGNEQFF. The CDR3 DNA reads as TGTGCCAGCAGCCCCCAGCGGGAGACGGGTAATGAGCAGTTCTTC.

The V call is TRBV12-3 or TRBV12-4, the J call TRBJ1-4; 8 nucleotides line up with TRBD1. The V and J ends lost 8 bases and 7 bases, in that order; junction bases with no gene match: 6. The CDR3 is 13 residues long. The CDR3 region is CASRRQGSEKLFF. CDR3 nucleotides: TGTGCCAGCCGGAGACAGGGGAGTGAAAAACTGTTTTTT.

This chain links TRBV18 with TRBJ1-5, with 8 bases fitting TRBD1. The CDR3 is 16 residues long. Per germline, CDR1 KGHSH and CDR2 LQKENI. Trimming cost V 5 bases and J 0 bases; bases outside gene matches: 6. CDR3 DNA: TGTGCCAGCTCAGGACAGGGCCTATATAGCAATCAGCCCCAGCATTTT. It translates to CASSGQGLYSNQPQHF.

V and J are TRBV9 and TRBJ1-2, with TRBD1 matching 8 bases. The germline gives CDR1 SGDLS, CDR2 YYNGEE. This CDR3 is 15 amino acids long. J gave up 4 bases and V 0 bases, and 5 bases lay outside the gene matches. This CDR3 is CASSVATTGVYGYTF. The CDR3 DNA reads as TGTGCCAGCAGCGTAGCTACGACAGGGGTCTATGGCTACACCTTC.

This chain links TRBV9 with TRBJ1-4; TRBD1 might be the D (5 bases). Germline V CDR1 and CDR2: SGDLS, YYNGEE. The V end was cut by 4 bases, the J end by 8 bases, with 15 bases between. The CDR3 totals 14 residues. The CDR3 DNA reads TGTGCCAGCAGCTCCCAGGGAGGCGAAGAAAAACTGTTTTTT. Its translation: CASSSQGGEEKLFF. Together with reference TRBV9 and TRBJ1-4, the CDR3 gives the full variable domain: DSGVTQTPKHLITATGQRVTLRCSPRSGDLSVYWYQQSLDQGLQFLIQYYNGEERAKGNILERFSAQQFPDLHSELNLSSLELGDSALYFCASSSQGGEEKLFFGSGTQLSVL.

V is TRBV6-1 and J is TRBJ2-1, with D perhaps TRBD2 (5 bases). Looked up from germline, CDR1 is MNHNS and CDR2 is SASEGT. The germline V and J ends were trimmed by 1 base and 6 bases, with 10 bases remaining between them. CDR3 length equals 14 residues. The CDR3 DNA is TGTGCCAGCAGTGAAGTTCTAGCCGGCAATGAGCAGTTCTTC. Its protein is CASSEVLAGNEQFF.

The J gene is TRBJ1-1, the V gene TRBV14, with a tentative D call TRBD1 (5 bases). CDR3 length equals 16 residues. The V and J ends lost 4 bases and 0 bases respectively, with 15 bases between them. Germline V gives CDR1 SGHDN, CDR2 FVKESK. The CDR3 sequence: CASSLRGGRVNTEAFF. In DNA form, the CDR3 reads TGTGCCAGCAGCCTCCGGGGGGGAAGGGTGAACACTGAAGCTTTCTTT.

The chain combines TRBV6-5 with TRBJ2-7; TRBD2 might be the D (5 bases). The CDR3 totals 12 residues. V was clipped by 6 bases and J by 3 bases, with 9 bases between them. The V gene's germline CDR1 is MNHEY and CDR2 SVGAGI. DNA for the CDR3: TGTGCCAGCAGCAACCGGGGCTACGAGCAGTACTTC. Protein sequence: CASSNRGYEQYF.

The chain has TRBV28 and TRBJ2-7; 11 bases align to TRBD2. Germline CDR1 MDHEN, CDR2 SYDVKM. The CDR3 sequence is 13 residues long. V lost 7 bases, J lost 5 bases, and 4 bases stayed unmatched. This CDR3 is CASTGLAGHEQYF. The CDR3 nucleotides read TGTGCCAGCACTGGACTAGCGGGCCACGAGCAGTACTTC.

The chain employs TRBV2 and TRBJ2-7, with TRBD1 as a possible D gene (6 bases). Germline V gene lookup returns CDR1 SNHLY and CDR2 FYNNEI. The length of the CDR3 is 17 residues. The V end lost 3 bases, the J end lost 0 bases, and 18 bases lay between the germline ends. CDR3 amino acids: CASSDVTLQGLSYEQYF. CDR3 coding DNA: TGTGCCAGCAGTGATGTAACGTTACAGGGTCTCTCCTACGAGCAGTACTTC.

This clone occurred a few times. This chain uses TRBV19 with TRBJ2-1, with 12 bases that match TRBD2. The germline gives CDR1 LNHDA, CDR2 SQIVND (reference sequence). The CDR3 contains 14 residues. The ends lost 7 bases at V and 10 bases at J; junction bases unmatched: 8. The CDR3 protein is CASTASGGVREQFF. The CDR3 bases are TGTGCCAGTACTGCTAGCGGGGGGGTACGAGAGCAGTTCTTC. Looking up the rest from reference TRBV19 and TRBJ2-1 gives the full variable domain: DGGITQSPKYLFRKEGQNVTLSCEQNLNHDAMYWYRQDPGQGLRLIYYSQIVNDFQKGDIAEGYSVSREKKESFPLTVTSAQKNPTAFYLCASTASGGVREQFFGPGTRLTVL.

The gene calls are TRBV10-3 and TRBJ2-4; 9 nucleotides match TRBD2. Per the germline V gene, CDR1 is ENHRY and CDR2 is SYGVKD. Losses at the gene ends were 2 bases for V and 1 base for J; bases not matched to a gene: 0. The CDR3 runs to 15 residues. The CDR3 sequence: CAISEAGGAKNIQYF. In DNA, the CDR3 is TGTGCCATCAGTGAGGCGGGGGGGGCCAAAAACATTCAGTACTTC.

The chain joins TRBV18 to TRBJ2-5; D may be TRBD2 (6 bases). With 1 base removed from V and 5 bases from J, the gap between germline ends came to 11 bases. Germline CDR1 is KGHSH and CDR2 is LQKENI. The CDR3 consists of 14 residues. CDR3 nucleotide sequence: TGTGCCAGCTCACCACACGCGGGGAGGGAGACCCAGTACTTC. It encodes CASSPHAGRETQYF. The whole variable domain, filled in from reference TRBV18 and TRBJ2-5, reads NAGVMQNPRHLVRRRGQEARLRCSPMKGHSHVYWYRQLPEEGLKFMVYLQKENIIDESGMPKERFSAEFPKEGPSILRIQQVVRGDSAAYFCASSPHAGRETQYFGPGTRLLVL.

The chain links TRBV14 to TRBJ1-6; no firm D call. Trimming shortened V by 2 bases and J by 0 bases, and 5 bases separated the two germline ends. CDR1 is SGHDN, CDR2 FVKESK, per germline. The length of the CDR3 is 15 residues. CDR3 DNA: TGTGCCAGCAGCCAATTGGCCTCCTATAATTCACCCCTCCACTTT. It is translated as CASSQLASYNSPLHF.

The chain recombines TRBV2 with TRBJ1-2; 8 bases agree with TRBD1. Germline values: CDR1 SNHLY, CDR2 FYNNEI. The length of the CDR3 is 12 residues. V lost 6 bases, J lost 13 bases, and 10 bases stayed unmatched. CDR3 sequence reads: CASRRTGRGSTF. The CDR3 region has the DNA TGTGCCAGCAGGCGGACAGGGAGAGGTTCCACCTTC.

The V gene is TRBV30, the J gene TRBJ1-6; TRBD1 is a possible D gene (6 bases). CDR1 and CDR2 (germline): GTSNPN, SVGIG (reference sequence). The CDR3 totals 15 residues. V was trimmed by 4 bases and J by 0 bases, leaving 10 bases between them. The CDR3 nucleotides read TGTGCCTGGATAACAGGGAGCTCCTATAATTCACCCCTCCACTTT. This gives the protein CAWITGSSYNSPLHF. Variable domain in full (rest from reference TRBV30 and TRBJ1-6): SQTIHQWPATLVQPVGSPLSLECTVEGTSNPNLYWYRQAAGRGLQLLFYSVGIGQISSEVPQNLSASRPQDRQFILSSKKLLLSDSGFYLCAWITGSSYNSPLHFGNGTRLTVT.